These T cell receptor beta chains were read from a single sample in a study of blood T cells in healthy people across ages. From the 5' RACE reads, TCRdb called clonotypes with MiXCR, one entry per CDR3 protein. The repertoire consists of about 730,000 distinct CDR3 sequences, with roughly two fifths occurring once and the leading ten covering 20% to 25%. What was sequenced was blood. The receptors originated from a woman between 55 and 75 years old in good health. Each CDR3 is given with its conserved first and last residue. Each record gives: D gene, V gene, J gene, clone size, CDR3 DNA, CDR3 protein. The D gene is left open where the match is weak. Size tells how often a clone was seen (once, few, many) or the class of an expanded clone, and some rows leave it out.

>TRBD1|TRBV18|TRBJ2-1|-
TGTGCCAGCTCACCGGGGCAGGGGGCAATATTCGATGAGCAGTTCTTC
CASSPGQGAIFDEQFF
>-|TRBV6-5|TRBJ2-5|-
TGTGCCAGCAGTTACTCGGGGTACGCGGAGACCCAGTACTTC
CASSYSGYAETQYF
>-|TRBV10-3|TRBJ2-5|-
TGTGCCATCAGTGCTGTTGGGAGGGGGCCCCAAGAGACCCAGTACTTC
CAISAVGRGPQETQYF
>-|TRBV14|TRBJ1-2|-
TGTGCCAGCAGCCATGGGGGGCCAAACTATGGCTACACCTTC
CASSHGGPNYGYTF
>TRBD1|TRBV24-1|TRBJ2-1|few
TGTGCCACCAGTGATTTTCAGACAGGGGGGTCCTACAATGAGCAGTTCTTC
CATSDFQTGGSYNEQFF
>-|TRBV7-2|TRBJ2-5|-
TGTGCCAGCAGCTTAATCGGCAGCCAAGAGACCCAGTACTTC
CASSLIGSQETQYF
>-|TRBV11-3|TRBJ2-1|-
TGTGCCAGCAGCTTAGAAGTGGAGAGCTCCTACAATGAGCAGTTCTTC
CASSLEVESSYNEQFF
>TRBD2|TRBV4-2|TRBJ2-1|-
TGTGCCAGCAGCTACGGGCTAGCGGACACCTCCCGCGAGGAGCAGTTCTTC
CASSYGLADTSREEQFF
>TRBD1|TRBV20-1|TRBJ1-5|-
TGCAGTGCTAGAACAGGGGGCAGGCAGCCCCAGCATTTT
CSARTGGRQPQHF
>TRBD1|TRBV7-3|TRBJ1-1|-
TGTGCCAGCAGCTCCCAGGGGGAAAGCTCTGAAGCTTTCTTT
CASSSQGESSEAFF
>-|TRBV2|TRBJ1-6|-
TGTGCCAGCCAAGGGGCACCCCCGGGTGGAAATTCACCCCTCCACTTT
CASQGAPPGGNSPLHF
>-|TRBV3-1|TRBJ2-3|few
TGTGCCAGCAGCCAAGTTAACACAGATACGCAGTATTTT
CASSQVNTDTQYF
>-|TRBV3-1|TRBJ1-2|few
TGTGCCAGCAGCCAAGATACGAGGCAGGGGTGTGGCTACACCTTC
CASSQDTRQGCGYTF
>-|TRBV20-1|TRBJ1-4|few
TGCAGTGCTAGTAGACAGGCCTTGGAAAAACTGTTTTTT
CSASRQALEKLFF
>TRBD2|TRBV2|TRBJ2-5|-
TGTGCCAGCGGGGGACTAGCGGGGGCCCAAGAGACCCAGTACTTC
CASGGLAGAQETQYF
>-|TRBV20-1|TRBJ1-5|-
TGCAGTGCTAGGACACCATTAGGCAGGGGAGGCAATCAGCCCCAGCATTTT
CSARTPLGRGGNQPQHF
>-|TRBV11-2|TRBJ2-4|-
TGTGCCAGCAGCTTCCGACGGGATGAACTAGCCAAAAACATTCAGTACTTC
CASSFRRDELAKNIQYF
>-|TRBV18|TRBJ1-2|-
TGTGCCAGCTCACCGCGGCAGGGTCATGGCTACACCTTC
CASSPRQGHGYTF
>TRBD1|TRBV7-9|TRBJ1-6|-
TGTGCCAGCAGCGCCCAGGGGGATCTAGGTTCACCCCTCCACTTT
CASSAQGDLGSPLHF
>-|TRBV29-1|TRBJ1-2|-
TGCAGCGTTTGGCGGTCGACAGCTCTCTATGGCTACACCTTC
CSVWRSTALYGYTF
>-|TRBV29-1|TRBJ2-7|-
TGCAGCGTTGAAGATCTGGATACCTACGAGCAGTACTTC
CSVEDLDTYEQYF
>-|TRBV2|TRBJ2-2|-
TGTGCCAGCAGTGACTTAGCGGCGAACACCGGGGAGCTGTTTTTT
CASSDLAANTGELFF
>-|TRBV5-1|TRBJ2-1|-
TGCGCCAGCAGCCGGCGCCGGGACTCTCATATTGAGCAGTTCTTC
CASSRRRDSHIEQFF
>-|TRBV20-1|TRBJ2-3|once
TGCAGTGCCCTAGTGGGTGCTTACCGGTTCATCGCAGATACGCAGTATTTT
CSALVGAYRFIADTQYF
>-|TRBV6-5|TRBJ2-7|-
TGTGCCAGCAGTCCCCGTAATTCCAACGAGCAGTACTTC
CASSPRNSNEQYF
>TRBD2|TRBV11-2|TRBJ2-1|-
TGTGCCAGCAGCTTTAGCGGGGGGGCCGTCAATGAGCAGTTCTTC
CASSFSGGAVNEQFF
>-|TRBV7-8|TRBJ2-7|-
TGTGCCAGCAGCTTAAGGGCCCCATCCTACGAGCAGTACTTC
CASSLRAPSYEQYF
>-|TRBV6-1|TRBJ1-2|-
TGTGCCAGCACCCGTGTTTCCCCTAACTATGGCTACACCTTC
CASTRVSPNYGYTF
>-|TRBV24-1|TRBJ1-5|-
TGTGCCACCAGTGATTTTTCCGGGGCGGCGACTAATCAGCCCCAGCATTTT
CATSDFSGAATNQPQHF
>TRBD1|TRBV25-1|TRBJ2-2|few
TGTGCCAGCAGTTGGGGGACAGCGAACACCGGGGAGCTGTTTTTT
CASSWGTANTGELFF
>TRBD1|TRBV4-3|TRBJ2-6|many
TGCGCCAGCAGCCAAGGAGCCAGGGGGCATGGGGCCAACGTCCTGACTTTC
CASSQGARGHGANVLTF
>-|TRBV12-3/TRBV12-4|TRBJ2-3|many
TGTGCCAGCAGTCCTCTAGATACTAGCACAGATACGCAGTATTTT
CASSPLDTSTDTQYF
>-|TRBV7-9|TRBJ2-7|many
TGTGCCAGCAGCTTAGCAGGGATCTCCTACGAGCAGTACTTC
CASSLAGISYEQYF
>TRBD1|TRBV19|TRBJ1-2|-
TGTGCCAGTAGTCCGCAAAGGGACAGTTTCTATGGCTACACCTTC
CASSPQRDSFYGYTF
>TRBD1|TRBV28|TRBJ1-6|-
TGTGCCAGCAGTTTCGGGACAGGGTATAATTCACCCCTCCACTTT
CASSFGTGYNSPLHF
>-|TRBV4-2|TRBJ1-2|many
TGTGCCAGCAGCCATGGCAGGGATATGGCTGGCTACACCTTC
CASSHGRDMAGYTF
>TRBD2|TRBV5-1|TRBJ2-3|few
TGCGCCAGCAGCTTGAGTGGGTCTAGCGGGAAAGGCACAGATACGCAGTATTTT
CASSLSGSSGKGTDTQYF
>TRBD2|TRBV10-3|TRBJ2-5|-
TGCGGGGGACTAGCGGGAGATCCGAACTCCTACAATGAGCAGTACTTC
CGGLAGDPNSYNEQYF
>-|TRBV20-1|TRBJ2-3|few
TGCAGTGCTAGTAGCAGGGGGGGCACAGATACGCAGTATTTT
CSASSRGGTDTQYF
>TRBD2|TRBV9|TRBJ2-1|-
TGTGCCAGCAACGCGGGGGGGCCGGCGAATGAGCAGTTCTTC
CASNAGGPANEQFF
>-|TRBV6-2/TRBV6-3|TRBJ1-1|-
TGTGCCAGCAGTTTCGTGGGGGCAAGGAACACTGAAGCTTTCTTT
CASSFVGARNTEAFF
>-|TRBV30|TRBJ2-3|-
TGTGCCTGGAGTGCCCTACCGGACAGCACAGATACGCAGTATTTT
CAWSALPDSTDTQYF
>-|TRBV2|TRBJ1-5|-
TGTGCCAGCAGTGATTCGTACCAGCCCCAGCATTTT
CASSDSYQPQHF
>-|TRBV4-2|TRBJ2-3|many
TGTGCCAGCAGCCAAGAGGCCCGCCGGGGCACAGATACGCAGTATTTT
CASSQEARRGTDTQYF
>TRBD2|TRBV20-1|TRBJ2-1|few
TGCAGTGCTCCTAGCGGGGGCACCTCCTACAATGAGCAGTTCTTC
CSAPSGGTSYNEQFF
>-|TRBV25-1|TRBJ1-1|few
TGTGCCAGCAGTGTGGCGGGGGCTGGGTCCGAAGCTTTCTTT
CASSVAGAGSEAFF
>-|TRBV29-1|TRBJ2-7|few
TGCAGCGCTCGTGAGGTCCGGATTGGGGAGCAGTACTTC
CSAREVRIGEQYF
>TRBD2|TRBV9|TRBJ2-1|-
TGTGCCAGCAGCGGTGACCGGGGGGGGGACAATGAGCAGTTCTTC
CASSGDRGGDNEQFF
>TRBD2|TRBV20-1|TRBJ2-5|-
TGCAGTGGGGGACTAGCGGGAGGGGCTGAGCAGTACTTC
CSGGLAGGAEQYF
>-|TRBV5-1|TRBJ1-6|-
TGCGCCAGCAGCTTCGACGGCACATATAATTCACCCCTCCACTTT
CASSFDGTYNSPLHF
>-|TRBV7-2|TRBJ1-1|few
TGTGCCAGCACCACGTCCCTTCATCTTGAAGCTTTCTTT
CASTTSLHLEAFF
>TRBD1|TRBV24-1|TRBJ2-1|many
TGTGCCACCAGTGATCGTTCGTCGAGACAGGGAAGCAATGAGCAGTTCTTC
CATSDRSSRQGSNEQFF
>TRBD2|TRBV20-1|TRBJ2-3|-
TGCAGTGCCAACCCTGCGGGGGGAGGGGGAGATGCGCAGTATTTT
CSANPAGGGGDAQYF
>TRBD1|TRBV12-3/TRBV12-4|TRBJ2-5|-
TGTACCAGCAGTTCGGGACAGGGGGTAAAAGAGACCCAGTACTTC
CTSSSGQGVKETQYF
>TRBD2|TRBV5-1|TRBJ2-7|-
TGCGCCAGCAGCCGGACTAGCGGGGGGTACTACGAGCAGTACTTC
CASSRTSGGYYEQYF
>-|TRBV20-1|TRBJ2-7|-
TGCAGTGCTAGCACGACGATCGCGGGGAACGAGCAGTACTTC
CSASTTIAGNEQYF
>TRBD1|TRBV29-1|TRBJ1-2|few
TGCAGCGCGGACCCGGGACAGGGTCAAACTGGGTATGGCTACACCTTC
CSADPGQGQTGYGYTF